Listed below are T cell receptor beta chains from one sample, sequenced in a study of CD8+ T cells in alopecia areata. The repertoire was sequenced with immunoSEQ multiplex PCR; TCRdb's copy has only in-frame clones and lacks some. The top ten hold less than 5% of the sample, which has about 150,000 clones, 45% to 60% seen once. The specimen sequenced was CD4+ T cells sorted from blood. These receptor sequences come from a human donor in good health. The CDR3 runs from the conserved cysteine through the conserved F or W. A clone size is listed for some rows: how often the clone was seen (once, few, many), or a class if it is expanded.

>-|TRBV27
CASRAVLNTEAFF
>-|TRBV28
CASTPTGTSSYEQYF
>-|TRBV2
CASLGGIRTYEQYF
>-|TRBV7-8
CASTLLPGGKTQYF
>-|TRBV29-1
CSVAGGDNEKLFF
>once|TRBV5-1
CASTKTGIGMNTEAFF
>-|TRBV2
CASSEKVQYF
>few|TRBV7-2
CASSLWDITYGELFF
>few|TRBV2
CASLLSPGTAGGTQYF
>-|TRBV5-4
CASSRPTDTQYF
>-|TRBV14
CASSQDPGALNQPQHF
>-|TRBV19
CASTRGLGGELFF
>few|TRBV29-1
CSAGGAVEGYTF
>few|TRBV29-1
CSVEDVSRGRGYTF
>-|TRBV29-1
CSVVRDRDTGELFF
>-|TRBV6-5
CASSSQGGGEAFF
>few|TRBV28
CASSPQTDTQYF
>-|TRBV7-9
CASSGNSGEQYF
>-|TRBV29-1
CSGYGTSDEQYF
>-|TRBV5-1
CASSSGPSTGAYEAFF
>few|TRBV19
CASKPGLAGYNEQFF
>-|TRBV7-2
CASSPGHAETQYF
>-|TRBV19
CASSSSSGSFETQYF
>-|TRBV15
CATSKNSQETQYF
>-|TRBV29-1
CSVAGSPYGYTF
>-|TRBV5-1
CASSLQLSGANVLTF
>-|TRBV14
CASSHGQGLIRGGYTF
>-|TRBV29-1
CSVAHMVGNEQFF
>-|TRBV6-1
CAGGPQGQVGYTF
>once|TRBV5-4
CASSSTGNYGYTF
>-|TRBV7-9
CASSLGSGFYEQYF
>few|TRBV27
CASGYSNQPQHF
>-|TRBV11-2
CASSPEVTYNEQFF
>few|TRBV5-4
CASTGGGVDEQFF
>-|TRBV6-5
CASSASGGFNYGYTF
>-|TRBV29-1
CSVQGLAGAEQFF
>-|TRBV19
CASSTAGGLGYDNEQFF
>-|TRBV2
CASSERPGSNTEAFF
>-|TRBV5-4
CASSHKGGAILTDTQYF
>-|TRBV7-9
CASSLGTGAETQYF
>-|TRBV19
CASSITRPGELFF
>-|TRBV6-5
CASSLDRVHEQFF
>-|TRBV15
CATSRSTGDGTQYF
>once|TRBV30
CAWTRTSSPSGQYF
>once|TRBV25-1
CASSLFRGFQETQYF
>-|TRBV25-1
CASGLAGTGELFF
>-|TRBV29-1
CSVESRGHGTDTQYF
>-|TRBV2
CASTGQGFYQPQHF
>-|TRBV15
CATSSGGTQNIQYF
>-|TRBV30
CAWSAGGFGDYGYTF
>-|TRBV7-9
CASSPFGALSTDTQYF
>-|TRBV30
CAWSGTADTQYF
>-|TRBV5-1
CASSLEQRGTDTQYF
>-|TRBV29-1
CSVGTGSSLGDEQYF